These 11 T cell receptor beta chains came from one sample sequenced in a study of circulating and synovial CD4+ cells in juvenile arthritis. Here immunoSEQ multiplex PCR was the method, and the copy in TCRdb shows in-frame clones only, minus some. Here the sample spans tens of thousands of clones, about 95% being singletons. Sequences were obtained from CD4+ T cells from blood. These TCRs come from a human donor with juvenile idiopathic arthritis.

The chain employs TRBV7-9 and TRBJ2-7, with TRBD2 matching over 8 bases. This CDR3 has 15 amino acids. With 3 bases clipped from V and 3 bases from J, the junction kept 7 bases outside the gene matches. Germline loops: CDR1 SEHNR, CDR2 FQNEAQ (reference sequence). This CDR3 is CASSFKAGANYEQYF. CDR3 DNA: TGTGCCAGCAGCTTCAAAGCGGGGGCCAACTACGAGCAGTACTTC. Filled out from reference TRBV7-9 and TRBJ2-7, the complete variable domain reads DTGVSQNPRHKITKRGQNVTFRCDPISEHNRLYWYRQTLGQGPEFLTYFQNEAQLEKSRLLSDRFSAERPKGSFSTLEIQRTEQGDSAMYLCASSFKAGANYEQYFGPGTRLTVT.

The chain carries TRBV2 and TRBJ2-3, with TRBD1 matching over 8 bases. Per germline, CDR1 SNHLY and CDR2 FYNNEI. The J segment lost 3 bases and the V segment lost 6 bases, leaving 8 bases of the junction unmatched. The length of the CDR3 is 15 residues. CDR3: CASRTDRALTDTQYF. CDR3 bases: TGTGCCAGCAGAACGGACAGGGCCTTAACAGATACGCAGTATTTT.

This chain links TRBV7-2 with TRBJ1-5; weak D call: TRBD1 (6 bases). The CDR3 extends over 15 amino acids. The V end was cut by 1 base, the J end by 1 base, with 8 bases between. CDR1 SGHTA and CDR2 FQGNSA come from the germline V gene. The CDR3 DNA follows: TGTGCCAGCAGCTTAGACAGGGCGAGCAATCAGCCCCAGCATTTT. Its translation is CASSLDRASNQPQHF.

This clone has only one observation. The rearrangement joins TRBV2 to TRBJ1-4; the match to TRBD1 covers 8 bases. CDR3 length: 17 residues. Germline assignment: CDR1 SNHLY and CDR2 FYNNEI. Unmatched junction bases numbered 9, after V lost 6 bases and J lost 0 bases. CDR3 sequence reads: CASRRDRLGATNEKLFF. The CDR3 DNA follows: TGTGCCAGCAGAAGGGACAGGTTAGGGGCAACTAATGAAAAACTGTTTTTT.

This chain connects TRBV29-1 to TRBJ2-2; D may be TRBD1 (6 bases). The CDR3 is 16 amino acids. The germline V and J ends were trimmed by 6 bases and 1 base, with 18 bases remaining between them. The germline CDR1 and CDR2 sequences are SQVTM and ANQGSEA. CDR3 sequence (DNA): TGCAGCGTCGAACACCCAGCGACAGGGAACACCGGGGAGCTGTTTTTT. Its translation: CSVEHPATGNTGELFF.

The V call is TRBV5-1, the J call TRBJ1-1; D perhaps matches TRBD1 (6 bases). V shed 7 bases and J shed 0 bases, with 13 bases lying between them. Germline CDR1 is SGHRS and CDR2 is YFSETQ. The CDR3 is 14 residues long. CDR3 sequence reads: CASHTGTMNTEAFF. Written as DNA, the CDR3 is TGCGCCAGCCATACAGGGACTATGAACACTGAAGCTTTCTTT.

This sequence joins TRBV23-1 and TRBJ2-7; D ambiguous. TRBV23-1 is known as an ORF, though its function is uncertain. This CDR3 region has 11 residues. With 5 bases removed from V and 2 bases from J, the gap between germline ends came to 4 bases. This chain's CDR3 is CASSVTYEQYF. The CDR3 DNA reads TGCGCCAGCAGTGTTACCTACGAGCAGTACTTC.

The chain uses TRBV4-1 and TRBJ1-4; 10 bases are a match to TRBD1. From germline, CDR1 is MGHRA and CDR2 YSYEKL. The CDR3 loop spans 19 amino acids. Trimming removed 5 bases from V and 8 bases from J; junction bases left unmatched: 20. This CDR3 reads CASSATATGGGHPKEKLFF. CDR3 coding DNA: TGCGCCAGCAGCGCGACCGCGACAGGGGGCGGGCATCCGAAAGAAAAACTGTTTTTT.

CDR3 protein: CASSLGSPFPRSYEQYF. The CDR3 nucleotides read TGTGCCAGCAGCTTAGGGTCCCCATTCCCCAGGTCCTACGAGCAGTACTTC. V and J are TRBV11-2 and TRBJ2-7; D unclear. Germline V gene sequence: CDR1 SGHAT, CDR2 FQNNGV. The CDR3 spans 17 residues. Trimming pared 1 base from V and 1 base from J, leaving 17 bases between.

The V and J genes are TRBV5-1 and TRBJ1-2, with 9 bases aligning to TRBD1. CDR1 is SGHRS and CDR2 is YFSETQ in the germline V gene. The CDR3 contains 17 residues. The ends lost 0 bases at V and 7 bases at J; junction bases unmatched: 13. The CDR3 reads CASSLVGPGQGGGGYTF. CDR3 DNA sequence: TGCGCCAGCAGCTTGGTGGGCCCGGGACAGGGAGGAGGTGGCTACACCTTC. Filled out from reference TRBV5-1 and TRBJ1-2, the complete variable domain reads KAGVTQTPRYLIKTRGQQVTLSCSPISGHRSVSWYQQTPGQGLQFLFEYFSETQRNKGNFPGRFSGRQFSNSRSEMNVSTLELGDSALYLCASSLVGPGQGGGGYTFGSGTRLTVV.

The chain employs TRBV29-1 and TRBJ1-1; weak D call: TRBD1 (6 bases). This CDR3 contains 12 residues. Trimming cost V 2 bases and J 6 bases, with 10 bases left between them. Per the germline V gene, CDR1 is SQVTM and CDR2 is ANQGSEA. CDR3 in amino acids: CSVEQGRAEAFF. CDR3 sequence (DNA): TGCAGCGTTGAACAGGGGCGCGCTGAAGCTTTCTTT.